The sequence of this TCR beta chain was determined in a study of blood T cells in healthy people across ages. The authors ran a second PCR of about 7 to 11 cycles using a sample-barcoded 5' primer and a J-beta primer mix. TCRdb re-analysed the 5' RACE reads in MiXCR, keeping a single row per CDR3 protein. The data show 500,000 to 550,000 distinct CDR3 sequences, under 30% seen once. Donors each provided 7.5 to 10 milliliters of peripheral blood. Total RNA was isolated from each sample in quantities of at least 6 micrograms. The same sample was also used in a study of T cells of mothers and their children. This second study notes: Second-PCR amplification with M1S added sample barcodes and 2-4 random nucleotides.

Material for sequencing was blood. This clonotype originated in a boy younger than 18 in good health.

The CDR3 DNA sequence: TGTGCCAGCAGTTTGGTCAGGGGGGGTACCCAGCATTTT. Translated: CASSLVRGGTQHF. The chain uses TRBV12-3 or TRBV12-4 and TRBJ1-5; 7 bases match TRBD1. The CDR3 is made up of 13 amino acids. The V segment lost 3 bases and the J segment 11 bases; nucleotides outside the gene matches: 7.